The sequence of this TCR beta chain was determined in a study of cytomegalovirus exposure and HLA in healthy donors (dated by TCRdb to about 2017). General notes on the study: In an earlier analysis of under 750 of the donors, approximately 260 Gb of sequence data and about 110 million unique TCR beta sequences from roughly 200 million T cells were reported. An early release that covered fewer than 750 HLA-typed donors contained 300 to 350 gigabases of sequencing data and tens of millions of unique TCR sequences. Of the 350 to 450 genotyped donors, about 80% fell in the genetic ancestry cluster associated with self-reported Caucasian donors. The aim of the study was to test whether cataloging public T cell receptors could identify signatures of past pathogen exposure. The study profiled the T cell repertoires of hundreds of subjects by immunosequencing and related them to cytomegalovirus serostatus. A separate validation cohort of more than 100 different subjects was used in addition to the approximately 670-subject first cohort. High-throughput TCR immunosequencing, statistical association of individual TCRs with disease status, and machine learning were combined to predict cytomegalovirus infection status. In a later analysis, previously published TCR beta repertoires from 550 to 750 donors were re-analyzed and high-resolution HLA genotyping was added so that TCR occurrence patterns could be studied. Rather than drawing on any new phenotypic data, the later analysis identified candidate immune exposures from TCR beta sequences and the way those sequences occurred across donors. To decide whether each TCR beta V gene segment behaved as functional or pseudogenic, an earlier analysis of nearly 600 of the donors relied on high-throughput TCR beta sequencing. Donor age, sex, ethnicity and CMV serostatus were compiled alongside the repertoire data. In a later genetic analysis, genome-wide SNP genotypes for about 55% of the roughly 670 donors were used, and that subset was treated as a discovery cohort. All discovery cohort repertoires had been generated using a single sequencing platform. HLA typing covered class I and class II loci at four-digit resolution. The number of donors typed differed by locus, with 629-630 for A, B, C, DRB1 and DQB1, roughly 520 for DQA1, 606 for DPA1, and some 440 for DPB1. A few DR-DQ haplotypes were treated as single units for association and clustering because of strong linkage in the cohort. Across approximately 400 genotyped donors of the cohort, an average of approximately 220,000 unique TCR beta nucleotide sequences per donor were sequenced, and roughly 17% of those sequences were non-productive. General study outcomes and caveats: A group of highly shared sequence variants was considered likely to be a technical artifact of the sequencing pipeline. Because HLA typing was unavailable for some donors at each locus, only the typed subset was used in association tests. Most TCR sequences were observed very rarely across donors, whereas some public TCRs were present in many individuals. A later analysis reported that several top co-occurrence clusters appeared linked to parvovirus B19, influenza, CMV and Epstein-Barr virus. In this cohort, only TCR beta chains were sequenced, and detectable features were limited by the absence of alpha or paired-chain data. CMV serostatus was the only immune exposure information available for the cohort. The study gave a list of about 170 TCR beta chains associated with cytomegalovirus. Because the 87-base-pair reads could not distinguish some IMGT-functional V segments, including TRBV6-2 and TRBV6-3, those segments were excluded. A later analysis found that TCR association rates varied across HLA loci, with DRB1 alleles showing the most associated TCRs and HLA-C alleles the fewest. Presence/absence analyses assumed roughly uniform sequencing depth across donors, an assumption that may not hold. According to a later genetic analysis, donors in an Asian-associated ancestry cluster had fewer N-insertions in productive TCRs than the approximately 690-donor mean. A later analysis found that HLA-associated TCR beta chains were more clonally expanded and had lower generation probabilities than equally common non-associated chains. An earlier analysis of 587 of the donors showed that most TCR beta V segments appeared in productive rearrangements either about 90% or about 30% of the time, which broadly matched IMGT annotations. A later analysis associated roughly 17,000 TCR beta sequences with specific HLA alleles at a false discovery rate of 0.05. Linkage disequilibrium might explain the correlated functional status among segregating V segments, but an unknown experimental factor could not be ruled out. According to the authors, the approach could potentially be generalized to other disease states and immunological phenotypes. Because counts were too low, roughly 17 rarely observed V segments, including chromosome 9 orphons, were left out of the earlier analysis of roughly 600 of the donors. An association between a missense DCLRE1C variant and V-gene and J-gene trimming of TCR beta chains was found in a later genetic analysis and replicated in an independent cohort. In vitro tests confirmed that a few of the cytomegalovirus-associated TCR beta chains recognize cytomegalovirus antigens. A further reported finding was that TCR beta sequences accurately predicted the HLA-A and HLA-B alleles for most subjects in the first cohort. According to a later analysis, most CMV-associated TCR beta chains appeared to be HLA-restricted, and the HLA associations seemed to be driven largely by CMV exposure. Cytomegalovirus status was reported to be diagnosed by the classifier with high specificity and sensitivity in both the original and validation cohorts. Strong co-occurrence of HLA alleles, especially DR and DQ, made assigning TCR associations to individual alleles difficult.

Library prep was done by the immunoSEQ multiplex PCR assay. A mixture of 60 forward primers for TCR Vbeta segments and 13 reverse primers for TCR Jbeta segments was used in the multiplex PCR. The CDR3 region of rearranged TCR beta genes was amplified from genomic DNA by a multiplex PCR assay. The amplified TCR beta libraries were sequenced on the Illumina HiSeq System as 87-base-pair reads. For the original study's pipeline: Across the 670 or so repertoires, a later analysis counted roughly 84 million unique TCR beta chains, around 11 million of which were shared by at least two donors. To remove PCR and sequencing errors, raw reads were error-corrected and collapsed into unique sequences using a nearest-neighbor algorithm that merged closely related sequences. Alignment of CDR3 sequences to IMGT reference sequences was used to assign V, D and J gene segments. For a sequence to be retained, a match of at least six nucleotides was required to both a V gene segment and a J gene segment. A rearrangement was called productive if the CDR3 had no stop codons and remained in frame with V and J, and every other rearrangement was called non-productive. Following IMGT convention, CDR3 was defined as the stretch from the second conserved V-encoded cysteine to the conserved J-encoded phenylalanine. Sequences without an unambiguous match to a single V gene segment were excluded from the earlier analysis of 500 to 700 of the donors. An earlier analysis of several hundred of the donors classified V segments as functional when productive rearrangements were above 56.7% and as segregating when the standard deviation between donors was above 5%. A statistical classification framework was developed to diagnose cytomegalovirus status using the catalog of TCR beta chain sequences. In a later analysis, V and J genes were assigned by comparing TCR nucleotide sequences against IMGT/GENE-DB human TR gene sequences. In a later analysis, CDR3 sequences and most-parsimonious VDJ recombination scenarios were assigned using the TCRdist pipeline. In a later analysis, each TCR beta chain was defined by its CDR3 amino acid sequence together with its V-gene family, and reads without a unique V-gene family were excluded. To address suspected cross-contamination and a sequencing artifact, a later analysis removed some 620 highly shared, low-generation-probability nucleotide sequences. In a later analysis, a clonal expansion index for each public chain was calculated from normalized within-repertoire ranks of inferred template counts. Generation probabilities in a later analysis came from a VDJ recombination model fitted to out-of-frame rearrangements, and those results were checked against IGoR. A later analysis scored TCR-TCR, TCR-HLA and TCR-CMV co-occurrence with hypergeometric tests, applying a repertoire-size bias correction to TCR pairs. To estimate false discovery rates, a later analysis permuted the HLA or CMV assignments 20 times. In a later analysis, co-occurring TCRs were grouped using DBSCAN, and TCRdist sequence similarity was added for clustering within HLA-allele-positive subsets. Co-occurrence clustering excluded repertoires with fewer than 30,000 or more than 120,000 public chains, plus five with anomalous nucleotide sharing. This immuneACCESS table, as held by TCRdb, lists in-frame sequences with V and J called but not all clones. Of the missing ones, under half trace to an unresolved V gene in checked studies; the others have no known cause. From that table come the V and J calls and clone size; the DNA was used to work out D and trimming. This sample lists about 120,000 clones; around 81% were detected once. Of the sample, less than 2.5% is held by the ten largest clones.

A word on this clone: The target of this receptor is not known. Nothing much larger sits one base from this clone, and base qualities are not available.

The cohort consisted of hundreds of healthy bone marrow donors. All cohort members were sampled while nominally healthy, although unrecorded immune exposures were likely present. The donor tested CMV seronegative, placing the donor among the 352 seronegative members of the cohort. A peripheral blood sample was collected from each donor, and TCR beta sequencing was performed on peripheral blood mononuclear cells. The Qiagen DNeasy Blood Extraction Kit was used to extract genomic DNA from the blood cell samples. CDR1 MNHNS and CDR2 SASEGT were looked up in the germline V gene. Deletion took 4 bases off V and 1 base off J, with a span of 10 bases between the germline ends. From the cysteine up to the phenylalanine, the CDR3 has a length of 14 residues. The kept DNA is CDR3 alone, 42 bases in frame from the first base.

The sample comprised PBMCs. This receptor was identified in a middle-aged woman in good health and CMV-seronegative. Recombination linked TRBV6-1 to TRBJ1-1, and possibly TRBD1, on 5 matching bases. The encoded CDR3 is CASSAGGGNTEAFF. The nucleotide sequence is TGTGCCAGCAGTGCCGGGGGGGGGAACACTGAAGCTTTCTTT.